The rows below give T cell receptor beta chains drawn from one sample of a study of T cell responses to AZD1222 COVID-19 vaccine. Sequencing was performed with immunoSEQ multiplex PCR; in TCRdb, only in-frame clones are kept and a portion is missing. This listing includes about 140,000 clones. The source material was peripheral blood. The receptors were gathered from an adult in good health. CDR3s include the opening cysteine and the closing phenylalanine or tryptophan. A D gene is named only where the DNA matches it firmly.

d_gene	j_gene	v_gene	CDR3aa	CDR3nt
.	TRBJ1-4	TRBV11-2	CASSPGTLGSNEKLFF	TGTGCCAGCAGCCCTGGGACGCTGGGATCTAATGAAAAACTGTTTTTT
.	TRBJ1-2	TRBV6-5	CASSYSGRGSVGYTF	TGTGCCAGCAGTTACTCGGGCAGGGGATCGGTTGGCTACACCTTC
.	TRBJ1-1	TRBV7-2	CASSLGAGLLDTEAFF	TGTGCCAGCAGCTTAGGCGCAGGGCTTTTGGACACTGAAGCTTTCTTT
TRBD1	TRBJ2-7	TRBV9	CASSVGGDRSQQYF	TGTGCCAGCAGCGTAGGAGGGGACAGGTCCCAGCAGTACTTC
.	TRBJ1-5	TRBV19	CASSDLGGDQPQHF	TGTGCCAGTAGCGACCTTGGCGGGGATCAGCCCCAGCATTTT
.	TRBJ1-5	TRBV12-3/TRBV12-4	CASSFENQPQHF	TGTGCCAGCAGTTTCGAAAATCAGCCCCAGCATTTT
.	TRBJ1-2	TRBV4-2	CASSQDPLGVSSYGYTF	TGTGCCAGCAGCCAAGACCCCCTGGGGGTTTCAAGCTATGGCTACACCTTC
.	TRBJ2-7	TRBV5-6	CASSWGTGAGSWAYEQYF	TGTGCCAGCAGCTGGGGAACTGGGGCAGGCTCGTGGGCCTACGAGCAGTACTTC
.	TRBJ2-7	TRBV3-1/TRBV3-2	CASSPTGRVYEQYF	TGTGCCAGCAGCCCCACAGGGAGGGTCTACGAGCAGTACTTC
.	TRBJ1-2	TRBV3-1/TRBV3-2	CASSQLTGNYGYTF	TGTGCCAGCAGCCAATTAACAGGGAACTATGGCTACACCTTC
TRBD1	TRBJ1-1	TRBV18	CASSQGTAMNTEAFF	TGTGCCAGCTCACAGGGGACAGCCATGAACACTGAAGCTTTCTTT
.	TRBJ1-5	TRBV27	CASREGPGHPSNQPQHF	TGTGCCAGCAGGGAGGGCCCGGGACACCCTAGCAATCAGCCCCAGCATTTT
TRBD1	TRBJ2-1	TRBV19	CASTPHGGTGGNEQFF	TGTGCCAGTACCCCCCACGGTGGGACAGGGGGCAATGAGCAGTTCTTC
.	TRBJ2-6	TRBV7-6	CASSREARVSGANVLTF	TGTGCCAGCAGCAGGGAGGCTAGGGTCTCTGGGGCCAACGTCCTGACTTTC
TRBD1	TRBJ1-2	TRBV19	CASSKGQVSTYGYTF	TGTGCCAGTAGTAAGGGACAGGTTTCCACCTATGGCTACACCTTC